Listed below are T cell receptor beta chains from one sample, sequenced in a study of T-cell reconstitution after alpha-beta-depleted transplantation in children. One entry per CDR3 protein, called by TCRdb with MiXCR from the PCR reads. The data show about 360,000 distinct CDR3 sequences, about an eighth seen once. The material sequenced was PBMCs, taken from the stem cell graft. The receptor set was obtained from a human donor who donated a stem cell graft to a child with Fanconi anemia. CDR3s include the opening cysteine and the closing phenylalanine or tryptophan. The listing skips clone size in some rows; elsewhere it reads once, few, many or a size class.

clone_size	v_call	cdr3_aa
many	TRBV7-2	CASSLFGGGIDEQFF
many	TRBV24-1	CATSDSVKDTDTQYF
-	TRBV29-1	CSATAWNSGNTIYF
-	TRBV20-1	CSARTSGNMNTEAFF
-	TRBV4-3	CASSLRPRTGDTGELFF
many	TRBV9	CASSVDSLDTQYF
few	TRBV6-1	CASSEAGLWTEAFF
many	TRBV13	CASSLKLIGSEEAFF
-	TRBV7-2	CASSFASRDTEAFF
many	TRBV9	CASSVATRDPEYF
-	TRBV29-1	CSVDYRANTEAFF
-	TRBV6-1	CASSRAGGPLSYNEQFF
few	TRBV19	CASSIARGDTEAFF
few	TRBV12-3/TRBV12-4	CASSLQGPQYNEQFF
-	TRBV12-3/TRBV12-4	CASSPSRQGGTGELFF
-	TRBV11-2	CASSYPFNYGYTF
-	TRBV5-6	CASSFGGGRDTEAFF
few	TRBV20-1	CSAPLRGRNQPQHF
few	TRBV20-1	CSASRASNQPQHF
-	TRBV9	CASSVGYANTEAFF
few	TRBV7-6	CASSLDPGLAGNPEQFF
few	TRBV29-1	CSVDRGQGIDTQYF
-	TRBV19	CASSNRPRWEATNEKLFF
-	TRBV20-1	CSARREQPENIQYF
-	TRBV18	CASSLYGTALNEQFF
-	TRBV2	CASGSGGETQYF
-	TRBV27	CASSLFPRDRSTDTQYF
few	TRBV5-1	CASNEGGRYQETQYF
-	TRBV6-1	CASSEMERAEAFF
-	TRBV3-1	CASCLGSGAIGGYTF
many	TRBV3-1	CASSLNQGAGYTF
-	TRBV7-9	CASRSTRDPSPPDTQYF
few	TRBV19	CASNRAGVSSYNEQFF
few	TRBV29-1	CSVEGGTPGNEQFF
many	TRBV28	CASSLARQTNNEQFF
many	TRBV6-5	CASSYSTSGGDTQYF
few	TRBV6-5	CASSIQGTEAFF
many	TRBV27	CASSWTLDPNEAFF
few	TRBV7-2	CASSLSAFTGELFF
many	TRBV18	CASSRSTGKRANEQFF
many	TRBV12-3/TRBV12-4	CASSPSGRDVGYTF
-	TRBV4-1	CASSQGPSRESYEQYF
few	TRBV29-1	CSVSGGETYEQYF
-	TRBV7-9	CASSLGDRGQYTEAFF
-	TRBV4-2	CASSQRLRDSPLHF
-	TRBV12-3/TRBV12-4	CASRGMGQYTDTQYF
many	TRBV6-5	CASSYVAAATNEKLFF
-	TRBV12-3/TRBV12-4	CASSPSLAGAADEQFF
-	TRBV27	CASSSGAFSGNTIYF
-	TRBV5-1	CASSPIGTGLGGSGSPLHF
many	TRBV6-2/TRBV6-3	CASSYYSNQPQHF
-	TRBV29-1	CSVAGGADGGQFF
many	TRBV5-1	CASSVDGLNTEAFF
-	TRBV4-2	CASSQDYQGAGQPQHF
-	TRBV3-1	CASSQIRDSSRQYF
-	TRBV18	CASSPWENSPLHF
-	TRBV5-1	CASSWGHDLTYEQYF
-	TRBV7-2	CASSSVRGTVAAQYF
once	TRBV6-2/TRBV6-3	CASSPKGADTQYF